Presented here are 21 T cell receptor beta chains from one specimen sequenced in a study of T cell responses to AZD1222 COVID-19 vaccine. The repertoire was sequenced with immunoSEQ multiplex PCR; TCRdb's copy has only in-frame clones and lacks some. This sample has more than 95,000 clones, with around 83% found just once. Source: peripheral blood, taken 28 days after the second AZD1222 dose. The receptors stem from an adult who received the AZD1222 COVID-19 vaccine.

The V call is TRBV19, the J call TRBJ1-5, with D unresolved. The CDR3 sequence is 13 residues long. CDR1 and CDR2 from the germline V gene are LNHDA and SQIVND (reference sequence). Trimming removed 3 bases from V and 9 bases from J, with 12 bases in between. In DNA form, the CDR3 reads TGTGCCAGTAGTATCCCCCCCTCGTCGCCCCAGCATTTT. Protein product: CASSIPPSSPQHF.

The V and J genes are TRBV5-1 and TRBJ2-5; 7 nucleotides align to TRBD2. The J segment lost 0 bases and the V segment lost 6 bases, leaving 2 bases of the junction unmatched. The CDR3 contains 13 residues. From germline, CDR1 is SGHRS and CDR2 YFSETQ. CDR3 bases: TGCGCCAGCACCGGGACTAACCAAGAGACCCAGTACTTC. Residues: CASTGTNQETQYF.

The chain carries TRBV12-3 or TRBV12-4 and TRBJ1-5; no reliable D call. Deletions cut 3 bases from V and 4 bases from J, with 7 bases between. The CDR3 length is 13 residues. This chain's CDR3 is CASSLKSNQPQHF. The CDR3 region has the DNA TGTGCCAGCAGTTTGAAGTCGAATCAGCCCCAGCATTTT.

This chain uses TRBV3-1 (or the pseudogene TRBV3-2) with TRBJ2-2; a weak D match, TRBD1 (6 bases). The V gene's germline CDR1 is LGHDT and CDR2 YNNKEL (reference sequence). Trimming removed 1 base at V and 9 bases at J, with 15 bases between. The CDR3 spans 15 residues. The CDR3 is CASSQALNRERELFF. The CDR3 nucleotides read TGTGCCAGCAGCCAAGCGTTGAACAGGGAGCGGGAGCTGTTTTTT.

The chain joins TRBV12-3 or TRBV12-4 to TRBJ2-2; D might be TRBD2 (5 bases). The CDR3 is 13 residues long. Trimming removed 10 bases from V and 4 bases from J, with 13 bases in between. CDR3 loop: CANRGFSTGELFF. CDR3 DNA sequence: TGTGCCAATCGGGGATTTAGCACCGGGGAGCTGTTTTTT.

The chain employs TRBV5-1 and TRBJ1-1; the D is unclear. The CDR3 loop spans 14 amino acids. V shed 1 base and J shed 1 base, with 8 bases lying between them. Germline loops: CDR1 SGHRS, CDR2 YFSETQ. The CDR3 loop reads CASSLSGRNTEAFF. The CDR3 nucleotides are TGCGCCAGCAGCTTGTCCGGGAGGAACACTGAAGCTTTCTTT.

This clone was counted once. V usage is TRBV7-2 and J usage is TRBJ1-6; D gene ambiguous. Trimming shortened V by 6 bases and J by 9 bases, and 12 bases separated the two germline ends. The CDR3 length is 13 residues. CDR1 is SGHTA and CDR2 is FQGNSA in the germline V gene. In nucleotides, the CDR3 is TGTGCCAGCAGTAAGACAATAGCTTCACCCCTCCACTTT. Translating gives CASSKTIASPLHF.

The chain joins TRBV29-1 to TRBJ1-1; D gene ambiguous. Germline V gene lookup returns CDR1 SQVTM and CDR2 ANQGSEA. There are 13 residues in the CDR3. V lost 4 bases and J lost 1, with 10 bases in between. In nucleotides, the CDR3 is TGCAGCGTTGTCCGCCAGGAGAACACTGAAGCTTTCTTT. As protein: CSVVRQENTEAFF. Based on the CDR3 plus reference TRBV29-1 and TRBJ1-1, the full variable domain is SAVISQKPSRDICQRGTSLTIQCQVDSQVTMMFWYRQQPGQSLTLIATANQGSEATYESGFVIDKFPISRPNLTFSTLTVSNMSPEDSSIYLCSVVRQENTEAFFGQGTRLTVV.

This rearrangement joins TRBV2 to TRBJ1-1, with a possible D match to TRBD1 (6 bases). Germline values: CDR1 SNHLY, CDR2 FYNNEI. Trimming took 7 bases from V and 2 from J, leaving 17 bases between them. CDR3 length: 15 residues. CDR3 loop: CASTERRTDNTEAFF. In DNA form, the CDR3 reads TGTGCCAGCACCGAACGTAGGACAGACAACACTGAAGCTTTCTTT.

A few counts support this clone. The rearrangement uses TRBV2 and TRBJ1-4, with TRBD1 matching 7 bases. CDR3 length: 15 residues. CDR1 and CDR2 from the germline V gene are SNHLY and FYNNEI. V lost 10 bases to trimming and J lost 4 bases; unmatched junction nucleotides: 12. The CDR3 DNA sequence: TGTGCCACCACCACGGGACAGACGGGTAATGAAAAACTGTTTTTT. It encodes CATTTGQTGNEKLFF.

This clone has a single count. Here the CDR3 DNA reads TGTGCCAGCAGTTTAATAGGGACAGGCGGGCCAAACTATGGCTACACCTTC. The encoded protein is CASSLIGTGGPNYGYTF. V and J are TRBV28 and TRBJ1-2, with TRBD1 matching 8 bases. V shed 2 bases, J shed 2 bases, and the junction held 10 bases outside the gene matches. The length of the CDR3 is 17 residues. The germline V gene encodes CDR1 MDHEN and CDR2 SYDVKM.

On this clone itself: Other DNA sequences in this specimen translate into the identical CDR3. The rearrangement uses TRBV12-3 or TRBV12-4 and TRBJ1-4, with a possible D match to TRBD1 (5 bases). V lost 5 bases and J 10 bases, leaving 11 bases between the germline ends. The CDR3 spans 12 residues. CDR3 sequence (DNA): TGTGCCAGCAGTCCGTCAAGGGGAAAACTGTTTTTT. Its protein is CASSPSRGKLFF.

This clone was counted a few times. CDR3 region: CASSLETGTHYEQYF. The CDR3, as DNA: TGTGCCAGCAGCTTAGAGACAGGGACGCATTACGAGCAGTACTTC. The V call is TRBV7-7, the J call TRBJ2-7; 7 nucleotides align to TRBD1. V shed 1 base and J 4 bases; nucleotides not matched to a gene: 7. CDR3 length: 15 amino acids. The germline V gene encodes CDR1 SSHAT and CDR2 FNYEAQ (reference sequence). Together with reference TRBV7-7 and TRBJ2-7, the CDR3 gives the full variable domain: GAGVSQSPRYKVTKRGQDVTLRCDPISSHATLYWYQQALGQGPEFLTYFNYEAQPDKSGLPSDRFSAERPEGSISTLTIQRTEQRDSAMYRCASSLETGTHYEQYFGPGTRLTVT.

The chain couples TRBV7-2 to TRBJ2-5, with 12 bases identical to TRBD2. In germline, CDR1 is SGHTA, CDR2 FQGNSA. V lost 3 bases, J lost 5 bases, and 7 bases stayed unmatched. The CDR3 sequence is 16 residues long. CDR3: CASSFTSGGPWETQYF. As DNA, the CDR3 is TGTGCCAGCAGCTTTACTAGCGGGGGGCCCTGGGAGACCCAGTACTTC.

This sequence joins TRBV5-4 and TRBJ1-5, with TRBD1 matching 7 bases. Germline CDR1 SGHNT, CDR2 YYREEE (reference sequence). Germline trimming cut 4 bases from V and 9 bases from J; bases unmatched to any gene: 16. The CDR3 totals 16 residues. The CDR3 region has the DNA TGTGCCAGCAGCCGCATGGGACAGAGCCTTTCCGGGCCCCAGCATTTT. The encoded protein is CASSRMGQSLSGPQHF.

The CDR3 DNA sequence: TGTGCCAGCAGCCGTACGCCGGGACAGGGGCCTCCGCATTTT. Amino acid sequence: CASSRTPGQGPPHF. This chain connects TRBV3-1 (or the pseudogene TRBV3-2) to TRBJ1-5; 10 positions agree with TRBD1. CDR1 is LGHDT, CDR2 YNNKEL, per germline (reference sequence). V shed 4 bases, J shed 15 bases, and the junction held 12 bases outside the gene matches. The CDR3 runs to 14 residues.

The genes are TRBV10-2 and TRBJ1-5; weak D call: TRBD1 (6 bases). The CDR3 runs to 18 residues. Germline V CDR1 and CDR2: WSHSY, SAAADI. V lost 2 bases, J lost 1 base, and 18 bases lay in between. The CDR3: CASSEDGTQVWSNQPQHF. In nucleotides, the CDR3 is TGCGCCAGCAGTGAGGACGGGACACAGGTATGGAGCAATCAGCCCCAGCATTTT.

The sample holds one count of this clone. The rearrangement uses TRBV5-4 and TRBJ1-2; no definite D call. Germline V gives CDR1 SGHNT, CDR2 YYREEE (reference sequence). V was cut by 5 bases and J by 3 bases, with 17 bases left in between. CDR3 length: 15 residues. CDR3 sequence (DNA): TGTGCCAGCAGACCAGGACGGGAATCTGACTATGGCTACACCTTC. Its protein product is CASRPGRESDYGYTF.

As concerns this clone: Within the sample, other DNA sequences also encode this same CDR3. The rearrangement uses TRBV12-3 or TRBV12-4 and TRBJ1-1, with 7 bases fitting TRBD1. The CDR3 is 13 amino acids. Trimming at V came to 3 bases and at J to 3 bases, leaving 1 base not matched to a gene. CDR3 region: CASSFTGDTEAFF. CDR3 DNA sequence: TGTGCCAGCAGTTTCACAGGGGACACTGAAGCTTTCTTT.

The CDR3 loop reads CASSRSRGLGTDTQYF. CDR3 nucleotides: TGTGCCAGCAGCCGAAGTAGGGGGCTTGGCACAGATACGCAGTATTTT. The chain employs TRBV3-1 (or the pseudogene TRBV3-2) and TRBJ2-3; 7 bases are a match to TRBD1. Per the germline V gene, CDR1 is LGHDT and CDR2 is YNNKEL (reference sequence). V lost 4 bases, J lost 1 base, and 8 bases stayed unmatched. The CDR3 consists of 16 residues.

CDR3 nucleotide sequence: TGTGCCAGCAGTAAGGTATCGCGGACTGAAGCTTTCTTT. As protein: CASSKVSRTEAFF. The V gene is TRBV28, the J gene TRBJ1-1; D is unclear. CDR3 length equals 13 residues. V was clipped by 5 bases and J by 5 bases, with 12 bases between them. CDR1 is MDHEN, CDR2 SYDVKM, per germline.